What follows are 21 T cell receptor beta chains derived from one specimen sequenced in a study of Graves' ophthalmopathy and Graves' hyperthyroidism. Researchers took RNA transcripts and amplified TCR beta CDR3 regions from them. Second-round multiplex PCR followed a first-round RT-PCR using HTBI primers. MiXCR was run by TCRdb on the multiplex PCR reads, yielding one entry per CDR3 protein. This repertoire shows over a million distinct CDR3 sequences, 35% to 40% found once; its top ten account for around 10%. The sample was peripheral blood or thyroid tissue (not recorded which). These receptors were taken from an adult man with Graves' hyperthyroidism.

This clonotype was counted at least ten times. The chain uses TRBV29-1 and TRBJ2-7, with 8 bases aligning to TRBD1. CDR1 is SQVTM, CDR2 ANQGSEA, per germline. V trimming: 4 bases; J trimming: 2 bases; junction bases outside the gene matches: 1. This CDR3 is 12 amino acids long. Written as DNA, the CDR3 is TGCAGCGTTGCGACAGGGGCCTACGAGCAGTACTTC. Protein product: CSVATGAYEQYF.

The gene calls are TRBV5-5 and TRBJ2-2, with TRBD2 matching over 8 bases. The CDR3 contains 15 residues. Per germline, CDR1 SGHKS and CDR2 YYEKEE (reference sequence). After removal of 1 base from V and 5 bases from J, the junction contained 4 bases not matched to a gene. The CDR3 sequence: CASSLSGRRTGELFF. Here the CDR3 DNA reads TGTGCCAGCAGCTTGAGCGGGAGACGTACCGGGGAGCTGTTTTTT.

The chain joins TRBV7-2 to TRBJ1-5; D uncertain. The germline CDR1 and CDR2 sequences are SGHTA and FQGNSA. The CDR3 contains 12 residues. V shed 0 bases and J shed 14 bases, with 11 bases lying between them. Here the CDR3 DNA reads TGTGCCAGCAGCTTAGCGGTCAACCGCGAGCATTTT. It translates to CASSLAVNREHF.

Ten or more counts support this clonotype. V and J are TRBV25-1 and TRBJ1-5; D is possibly TRBD1 (6 bases). The CDR3 consists of 14 residues. Trimming pared 4 bases from V and 7 bases from J, leaving 14 bases between. Germline V CDR1 and CDR2: MGHDK, SYGVNS. CDR3 protein: CASSGIPGGQPQHF. CDR3 DNA: TGTGCCAGCAGTGGGATCCCGGGGGGCCAGCCCCAGCATTTT.

This clonotype was counted once. No conserved phenylalanine or tryptophan is present at the end of the CDR3, so a read error is the likely explanation. The DNA is omitted, as the CDR3 cannot be located on it reliably, and the CDR3 follows TCRdb's listing. The chain combines TRBV7-2 with TRBJ1-4. The CDR3 length equals 10 residues, ends included. The germline gives CDR1 SGHTA, CDR2 FQGNSA. Here the CDR3 reads CASSIRGGTS.

V and J are TRBV10-2 and TRBJ2-7; D is possibly TRBD1 (7 bases). Trimming took off 7 bases at V and 2 bases at J, with 12 bases between the two ends. Germline CDR1 WSHSY, CDR2 SAAADI. CDR3 length equals 13 residues. CDR3 amino acids: CASTQGGAYEQYF. The DNA for the CDR3 is TGCGCCAGCACCCAGGGGGGAGCCTACGAGCAGTACTTC.

V is TRBV7-8 and J is TRBJ2-5, with D possibly TRBD2 on 5 matching bases. The CDR3 consists of 18 residues. CDR1 is SGHVS and CDR2 is FQNEAQ in the germline V gene. V lost 2 bases and J 5 bases, leaving 24 bases between the germline ends. This CDR3 is CASSLKDLRIWGVETQYF. DNA of the CDR3: TGTGCCAGCAGCTTAAAGGATCTGAGGATTTGGGGAGTGGAGACCCAGTACTTC.

The chain links TRBV7-2 to TRBJ2-5; D is unresolved. V gave up 2 bases and J gave up 3 bases, with 22 bases separating them. This CDR3 has 18 residues. The germline V gene encodes CDR1 SGHTA and CDR2 FQGNSA. CDR3 loop: CASSLNFRWQQREETQYF. CDR3 nucleotide sequence: TGTGCCAGCAGCTTAAATTTTAGGTGGCAGCAGAGAGAAGAGACCCAGTACTTC.

This clonotype was observed many times. The V and J genes are TRBV5-4 and TRBJ1-6, with D uncertain. Germline V lookup: CDR1 SGHNT, CDR2 YYREEE (reference sequence). The CDR3 is 14 amino acids. The V end lost 0 bases, the J end lost 10 bases, and 11 bases lay between the germline ends. In DNA, the CDR3 is TGTGCCAGCAGCTTGGAAGGGCTCGGGTCACCCCTCCACTTT. Amino acids: CASSLEGLGSPLHF. Based on the CDR3 plus reference TRBV5-4 and TRBJ1-6, the full variable domain is ETGVTQSPTHLIKTRGQQVTLRCSSQSGHNTVSWYQQALGQGPQFIFQYYREEENGRGNFPPRFSGLQFPNYSSELNVNALELDDSALYLCASSLEGLGSPLHFGNGTRLTVT.

The V call is TRBV7-2, the J call TRBJ2-7, with a possible D match to TRBD1 (6 bases). Germline assignment: CDR1 SGHTA and CDR2 FQGNSA. Trimming cost V 10 bases and J 5 bases, with 18 bases left between them. The CDR3 runs to 13 residues. CDR3 in amino acids: CANSLDSWNEQYF. The DNA for the CDR3 is TGTGCCAACAGTCTGGACAGCTGGAACGAGCAGTACTTC. Variable domain in full (rest from reference TRBV7-2 and TRBJ2-7): GAGVSQSPSNKVTEKGKDVELRCDPISGHTALYWYRQSLGQGLEFLIYFQGNSAPDKSGLPSDRFSAERTGGSVSTLTIQRTQQEDSAVYLCANSLDSWNEQYFGPGTRLTVT.

In the case of this clonotype: One end of the junction varies from germline; a read error may be responsible. V is TRBV6-5 and J is TRBJ2-2, with TRBD2 as a possible D gene (5 bases). The CDR3 extends over 15 amino acids. Germline CDR1 reads MNHEY; CDR2 reads SVGAGI. Here the CDR3 reads CASSYHIRNTGELSW. The CDR3 bases are TGTGCCAGCAGTTACCACATACGGAACACCGGGGAGCTGTCTTGG.

The J gene is TRBJ2-7, the V gene TRBV20-1; either TRBD1 or TRBD2 may supply D (5 bases each). Per germline, CDR1 DFQATT and CDR2 SNEGSKA (reference sequence). The ends were cut back, 1 base at V and 3 bases at J, with 13 bases in the middle. The CDR3 extends over 14 amino acids. CDR3 bases: TGCAGTGCTAGAGTACCGGGACCGCACTACGAGCAGTACTTC. This translates into CSARVPGPHYEQYF.

This clonotype was seen ten or more times. The chain employs TRBV7-6 and TRBJ1-2; D gene uncertain. Germline V gives CDR1 SGHVS, CDR2 FNYEAQ. Trimming removed 1 base at V and 4 bases at J, with 10 bases between. The CDR3 is made up of 14 amino acids. CDR3 sequence (DNA): TGTGCCAGCAGCTTAGATGGCGGATTCTATGGCTACACCTTC. Its translation: CASSLDGGFYGYTF.

This clonotype came up many times. The J gene is TRBJ2-2, the V gene TRBV10-3, with no clear D. V was cut by 6 bases and J by 2 bases, with 4 bases left in between. From germline, CDR1 is ENHRY and CDR2 SYGVKD. This CDR3 is built from 12 residues. DNA of the CDR3: TGTGCCATCAGCTCCAACACCGGGGAGCTGTTTTTT. It is translated as CAISSNTGELFF.

This clonotype occurred a few times. The chain links TRBV12-5 to TRBJ2-2; tentative D call: TRBD1 (5 bases). Per germline, CDR1 LGHNT and CDR2 FRNRAP. The CDR3 is 15 residues long. With 2 bases removed from V and 9 bases from J, the gap between germline ends came to 16 bases. CDR3 amino acids: CASGLLTGSNWELFF. The DNA of the CDR3 is TGTGCTAGTGGTTTGTTAACAGGTTCGAACTGGGAGCTGTTTTTT.

This clonotype came up once. This chain joins TRBV19 and TRBJ2-2; either TRBD1 or TRBD2 may supply D (5 bases each). The CDR3 sequence is 14 residues long. The germline CDR1 and CDR2 sequences are LNHDA and SQIVND (reference sequence). Trimming cost V 10 bases and J 5 bases, with 17 bases left between them. The CDR3 is CATQPGRRTGELFF. CDR3 in DNA: TGTGCCACCCAGCCGGGACGCCGAACCGGGGAGCTGTTTTTT.

This clonotype showed up many times. The CDR3, as DNA: TGTGCCCTCCGCGGGGCCGGGAACACCGGGGAGCTGTTTTTT. This sequence encodes CALRGAGNTGELFF. J is TRBJ2-2 and V is TRBV10-3, with a tentative D call TRBD2 (6 bases). With 11 bases removed from V and 1 base from J, the gap between germline ends came to 14 bases. Germline V CDR1 and CDR2: ENHRY, SYGVKD. The CDR3 is 14 residues long.

This clonotype was seen ten or more times. For the CDR3, the DNA is TGTGCCATCACTGACCCGGTTGAAGGGGAGCTGTTTTTT. It yields the protein CAITDPVEGELFF. The chain links TRBV10-3 to TRBJ2-2, with D unclear. The CDR3 runs 13 residues. V was shortened by 7 bases and J by 8 bases, with 14 bases between the two germline ends. Germline CDR1 and CDR2: ENHRY and SYGVKD.

The genes are TRBV5-1 and TRBJ1-1; no clear D gene. Germline-derived CDR1 and CDR2 are SGHRS and YFSETQ. The ends were cut back, 4 bases at V and 1 base at J, with 11 bases in the middle. This CDR3 spans 14 amino acids. The chain's CDR3 is CASSGRPGNTEAFF. CDR3 nucleotides: TGCGCCAGCAGCGGACGGCCCGGGAACACTGAAGCTTTCTTT.

This clonotype came up a few times. This sequence may be a read error, since a much larger clone differs from it by one base. The chain links TRBV7-8 to TRBJ1-5, with 8 positions matching TRBD1. The V and J ends lost 1 base and 6 bases, in that order; junction bases with no gene match: 5. The germline V gene encodes CDR1 SGHVS and CDR2 FQNEAQ. The CDR3 is 15 residues long. Here the CDR3 DNA reads TGTGCCAGCAGCTTAGGGACAGGGTTGAGTCAGCCCCAGCATTTT. Residues: CASSLGTGLSQPQHF.

This clonotype was observed many times. The rearrangement uses TRBV9 and TRBJ2-2; no definite D call. The CDR3 covers 14 residues. Germline-derived CDR1 and CDR2 are SGDLS and YYNGEE. Trimming stripped 0 bases from V and 2 bases from J, with 5 bases between. In DNA, the CDR3 is TGTGCCAGCAGCGTAGAAGGAAACACCGGGGAGCTGTTTTTT. Protein product: CASSVEGNTGELFF.